This T cell receptor beta chain is from a study of blood T cell repertoires in COVID-19. Trimming removed 6 bases at V and 10 bases at J, with 13 bases between. Per germline, CDR1 MNHEY and CDR2 SVGAGI. The CDR3 spans 12 residues. This clone was seen a handful of times. Using immunoSEQ multiplex PCR, the repertoire was profiled, and TCRdb retains in-frame clones only, with some absent. The table lists under 25,000 clones, 80% to 90% of them singletons. The receptor was isolated from a human donor in a cohort sampled during active COVID-19. The sample consisted of peripheral blood. The chain combines TRBV6-5 with TRBJ2-1, with unresolved D. The CDR3 sequence is CASRRPPREQFF. CDR3 DNA sequence: TGTGCCAGCAGGCGACCCCCTAGAGAGCAGTTCTTC.